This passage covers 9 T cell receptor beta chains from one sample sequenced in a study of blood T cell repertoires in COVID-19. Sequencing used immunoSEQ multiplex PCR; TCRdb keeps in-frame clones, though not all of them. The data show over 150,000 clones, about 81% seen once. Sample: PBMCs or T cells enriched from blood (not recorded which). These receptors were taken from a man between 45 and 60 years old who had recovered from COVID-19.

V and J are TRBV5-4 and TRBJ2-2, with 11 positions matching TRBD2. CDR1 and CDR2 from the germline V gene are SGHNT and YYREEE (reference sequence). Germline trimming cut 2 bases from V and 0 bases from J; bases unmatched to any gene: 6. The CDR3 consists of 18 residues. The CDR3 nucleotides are TGTGCCAGCAGCTTAAGGCTAGCGGGGGGTCCGAACACCGGGGAGCTGTTTTTT. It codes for CASSLRLAGGPNTGELFF.

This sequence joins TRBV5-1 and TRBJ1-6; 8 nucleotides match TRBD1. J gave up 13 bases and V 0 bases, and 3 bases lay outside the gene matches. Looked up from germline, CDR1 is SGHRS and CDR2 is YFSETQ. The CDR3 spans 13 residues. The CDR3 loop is CASSLVRTGPLHF. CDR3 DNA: TGCGCCAGCAGCTTGGTCCGGACAGGGCCCCTCCACTTT.

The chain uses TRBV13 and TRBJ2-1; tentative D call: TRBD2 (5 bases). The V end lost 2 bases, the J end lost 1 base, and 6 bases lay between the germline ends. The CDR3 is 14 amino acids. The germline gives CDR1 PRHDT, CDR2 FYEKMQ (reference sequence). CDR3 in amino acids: CASSLRESYNEQFF. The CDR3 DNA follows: TGTGCCAGCAGCTTAAGGGAGTCCTACAATGAGCAGTTCTTC.

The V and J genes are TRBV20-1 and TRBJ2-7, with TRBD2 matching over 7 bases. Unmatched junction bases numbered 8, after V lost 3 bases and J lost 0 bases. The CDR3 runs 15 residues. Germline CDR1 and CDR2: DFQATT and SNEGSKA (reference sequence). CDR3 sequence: CSASGVGLDSYEQYF. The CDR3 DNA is TGCAGTGCTAGTGGGGTCGGACTAGACTCCTACGAGCAGTACTTC.

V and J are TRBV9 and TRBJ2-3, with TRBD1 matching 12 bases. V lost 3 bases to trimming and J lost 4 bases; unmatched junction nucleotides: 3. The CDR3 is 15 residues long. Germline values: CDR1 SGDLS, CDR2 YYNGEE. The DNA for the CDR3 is TGTGCCAGCAGCGGGGACAGGGGGCGTCCAGATACGCAGTATTTT. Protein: CASSGDRGRPDTQYF.

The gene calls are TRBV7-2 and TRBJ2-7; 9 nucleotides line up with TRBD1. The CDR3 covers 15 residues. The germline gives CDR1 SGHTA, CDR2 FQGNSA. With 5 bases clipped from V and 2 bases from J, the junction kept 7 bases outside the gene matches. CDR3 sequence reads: CASSKDRGLAYEQYF. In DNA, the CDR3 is TGTGCCAGCAGCAAGGACAGGGGCCTTGCCTACGAGCAGTACTTC.

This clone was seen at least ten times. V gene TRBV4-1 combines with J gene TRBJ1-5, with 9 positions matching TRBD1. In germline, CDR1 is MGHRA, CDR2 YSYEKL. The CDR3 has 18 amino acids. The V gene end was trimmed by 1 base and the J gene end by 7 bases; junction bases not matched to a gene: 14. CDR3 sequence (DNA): TGCGCCAGCAGCCAAGGGAGAAAAGGCATGGGACAGGGACAGCCCCAGCATTTT. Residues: CASSQGRKGMGQGQPQHF.

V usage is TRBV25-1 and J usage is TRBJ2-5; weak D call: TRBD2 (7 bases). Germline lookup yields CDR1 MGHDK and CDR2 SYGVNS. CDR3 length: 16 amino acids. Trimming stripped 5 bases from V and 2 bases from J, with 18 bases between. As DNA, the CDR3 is TGTGCCAGCAGTTGGGGGGGGCAGAGTTCACAAGAGACCCAGTACTTC. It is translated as CASSWGGQSSQETQYF.

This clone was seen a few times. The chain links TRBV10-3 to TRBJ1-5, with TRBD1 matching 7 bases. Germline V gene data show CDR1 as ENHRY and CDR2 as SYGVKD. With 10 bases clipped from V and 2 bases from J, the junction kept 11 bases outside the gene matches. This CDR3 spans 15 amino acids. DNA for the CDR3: TGTGCCACTAGAAACAGGGGTTCGGGCAATCAGCCCCAGCATTTT. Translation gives CATRNRGSGNQPQHF.